The 30 T cell receptor beta chains presented below share a single source sample, sequenced in a study of blood T cell repertoires in COVID-19. Clones were read by immunoSEQ multiplex PCR, and TCRdb kept only the in-frame ones, dropping some. Among about 260,000 clones, 84% were seen once, and the ten largest hold 8% to 9.5%. Source material: peripheral blood. The receptors come from a human donor in a cohort sampled during active COVID-19.

This chain connects TRBV5-1 to TRBJ2-1; the match to TRBD2 covers 7 bases. J gave up 4 bases and V 4 bases, and 8 bases lay outside the gene matches. Germline CDR1 SGHRS, CDR2 YFSETQ. The CDR3 spans 15 residues. The CDR3 DNA follows: TGCGCCAGCAGCCTACTAGCGCAGGCTTACAATGAGCAGTTCTTC. It encodes CASSLLAQAYNEQFF.

The rearrangement links TRBV6-6 to TRBJ1-2, with a weak D call TRBD1 (6 bases). CDR1 and CDR2 from the germline V gene are MNHNY and SVGAGI (reference sequence). The CDR3 covers 16 residues. V lost 4 bases and J lost 2, with 17 bases in between. In DNA form, the CDR3 reads TGTGCCAGCAGTTTGGGACACCTCCGCGAAAACTATGGCTACACCTTC. The encoded protein is CASSLGHLRENYGYTF.

V is TRBV5-6 and J is TRBJ2-6, with 14 positions matching TRBD2. This CDR3 is 19 amino acids long. The V gene end was trimmed by 0 bases and the J gene end by 0 bases; junction bases not matched to a gene: 2. CDR1 and CDR2 from the germline V gene are SGHDT and YYEEEE. CDR3 sequence (DNA): TGTGCCAGCAGCTTGGGGACTAGCGGGGGGTACTCTGGGGCCAACGTCCTGACTTTC. It translates to CASSLGTSGGYSGANVLTF.

The chain is built from TRBV6-2 or TRBV6-3 and TRBJ2-7, with no clear D. Germline CDR1 is MNHEY and CDR2 is SVGEGT. This CDR3 contains 15 residues. Trimming took off 0 bases at V and 2 bases at J, with 11 bases between the two ends. CDR3 amino acids: CASSYSVSATYEQYF. The CDR3 DNA reads as TGTGCCAGCAGTTACTCCGTAAGCGCGACCTACGAGCAGTACTTC.

This chain uses TRBV27 with TRBJ1-2; 7 bases map to TRBD1. Unmatched junction bases numbered 7, after V lost 6 bases and J lost 0 bases. The CDR3 sequence is 15 residues long. Looked up from germline, CDR1 is MNHEY and CDR2 is SMNVEV (reference sequence). CDR3 in DNA: TGTGCCAGCAGACCACCGGGACAGACTAACTATGGCTACACCTTC. Translated, it gives CASRPPGQTNYGYTF.

The chain combines TRBV18 with TRBJ2-7; 9 nucleotides match TRBD2. The CDR3 consists of 14 residues. The ends lost 3 bases at V and 4 bases at J; junction bases unmatched: 4. CDR1 and CDR2 from the germline V gene are KGHSH and LQKENI. The CDR3 is CASSPREGKYEQYF. CDR3 nucleotides: TGTGCCAGCTCACCGCGGGAGGGAAAGTACGAGCAGTACTTC.

The chain uses TRBV7-9 and TRBJ2-1; 9 bases match TRBD1. V shed 5 bases and J 1 base; nucleotides not matched to a gene: 6. Germline lookup yields CDR1 SEHNR and CDR2 FQNEAQ (reference sequence). The CDR3 is made up of 16 amino acids. In DNA form, the CDR3 reads TGTGCCAGCAGCACAGCGACAGGGGGGTCCTACAATGAGCAGTTCTTC. Translation gives CASSTATGGSYNEQFF.

The CDR3 spells CASSEVEGATAFF. Here the CDR3 DNA reads TGCGCCAGCAGTGAGGTCGAGGGCGCCACGGCTTTCTTT. V usage is TRBV10-2 and J usage is TRBJ1-1; no firm D call. This CDR3 has 13 residues. Trimming stripped 2 bases from V and 11 bases from J, with 15 bases between. The germline gives CDR1 WSHSY, CDR2 SAAADI.

As DNA, the CDR3 is TGTGCCAGCAGTCCCGGACAGGTTGGGGCCTACGAGCAGTACTTC. Translated, it gives CASSPGQVGAYEQYF. This chain connects TRBV28 to TRBJ2-7; 7 bases are shared with TRBD1. The CDR3 covers 15 residues. Germline loops: CDR1 MDHEN, CDR2 SYDVKM. V dropped 5 bases and J dropped 2; count of bases not matched to a gene: 9.

The gene calls are TRBV2 and TRBJ2-3; TRBD1 is a possible D gene (7 bases). Germline loops: CDR1 SNHLY, CDR2 FYNNEI. This CDR3 comprises 15 residues. The ends were cut back, 9 bases at V and 2 bases at J, with 18 bases in the middle. The CDR3 DNA reads TGTGCCAGTATGGGCAGGGGGGTCCTCACAGATACGCAGTATTTT. This gives the protein CASMGRGVLTDTQYF.

This sequence joins TRBV19 and TRBJ1-4; D remains ambiguous. CDR1 is LNHDA, CDR2 SQIVND, per germline (reference sequence). The CDR3 totals 15 residues. The V and J ends lost 6 bases and 0 bases respectively, with 11 bases between them. The CDR3 reads CASSHQASTNEKLFF. CDR3 sequence (DNA): TGTGCCAGTAGCCACCAAGCCTCAACTAATGAAAAACTGTTTTTT.

The chain carries TRBV2 and TRBJ2-3, with a tentative D call TRBD1 (7 bases). The CDR3 contains 17 residues. V was trimmed by 4 bases and J by 5 bases, leaving 22 bases between them. CDR1 SNHLY and CDR2 FYNNEI come from the germline V gene. For the CDR3, the DNA is TGTGCCAGCAGTGTGCCAGGGGGACTCACGGGTGTAGATACGCAGTATTTT. Amino acids: CASSVPGGLTGVDTQYF. Full variable domain (rest looked up from reference TRBV2 and TRBJ2-3): EPEVTQTPSHQVTQMGQEVILRCVPISNHLYFYWYRQILGQKVEFLVSFYNNEISEKSEIFDDQFSVERPDGSNFTLKIRSTKLEDSAMYFCASSVPGGLTGVDTQYFGPGTRLTVL.

This clone has a single count. The chain carries TRBV6-6 and TRBJ2-5, with D tentatively TRBD2 (6 bases). V was trimmed by 10 bases and J by 3 bases, leaving 15 bases between them. CDR1 is MNHNY, CDR2 SVGAGI, per germline (reference sequence). This CDR3 is 13 amino acids long. The CDR3 protein is CAIDGGAKETQYF. In DNA form, the CDR3 reads TGTGCCATAGATGGCGGGGCTAAAGAGACCCAGTACTTC.

The V call is TRBV19, the J call TRBJ2-4, with 12 bases that match TRBD2. The germline V gene has CDR1 LNHDA and CDR2 SQIVND (reference sequence). The CDR3 consists of 17 residues. V lost 2 bases to trimming and J lost 4 bases; unmatched junction nucleotides: 6. The CDR3 nucleotides read TGTGCCAGTAGTATACTGGCTAGCGGGGGGGTTAAAAACATTCAGTACTTC. It specifies CASSILASGGVKNIQYF. The full variable domain, with the rest looked up from reference TRBV19 and TRBJ2-4, is DGGITQSPKYLFRKEGQNVTLSCEQNLNHDAMYWYRQDPGQGLRLIYYSQIVNDFQKGDIAEGYSVSREKKESFPLTVTSAQKNPTAFYLCASSILASGGVKNIQYFGAGTRLSVL.

The chain combines TRBV5-6 with TRBJ2-7; 7 positions match TRBD2. Per the germline V gene, CDR1 is SGHDT and CDR2 is YYEEEE. This CDR3 comprises 14 residues. V was clipped by 3 bases and J by 2 bases; unmatched bases: 5. Here the CDR3 reads CASSSVAGPYEQYF. The CDR3 DNA reads TGTGCCAGCAGCTCCGTAGCGGGTCCCTACGAGCAGTACTTC.

The CDR3 DNA reads as TGTGCCAGCAGTGAAACCGGGACACCCTATGGCTACACCTTC. Translating gives CASSETGTPYGYTF. The J gene is TRBJ1-2, the V gene TRBV28, with D possibly being TRBD1 (6 bases). V shed 5 bases and J shed 4 bases, with 14 bases lying between them. There are 14 residues in the CDR3. CDR1 and CDR2 from the germline V gene are MDHEN and SYDVKM.

The chain links TRBV6-2 or TRBV6-3 to TRBJ1-5; D gene ambiguous. The V gene's germline CDR1 is MNHEY and CDR2 SVGEGT. V lost 6 bases, J lost 0 bases, and 12 bases lay in between. This CDR3 region has 15 residues. The CDR3 nucleotides read TGTGCCAGCAGCTATCCCCCTTATAGCAATCAGCCCCAGCATTTT. Residues: CASSYPPYSNQPQHF.

CDR3 in DNA: TGTGCCAGCAGCAAGACAGGGGCCAAAAACATTCAGTACTTC. This translates into CASSKTGAKNIQYF. This rearrangement joins TRBV6-6 to TRBJ2-4, with TRBD1 identical over 7 bases. After removal of 6 bases from V and 1 base from J, the junction contained 3 bases not matched to a gene. In germline, CDR1 is MNHNY, CDR2 SVGAGI (reference sequence). The CDR3 runs 14 residues.

J is TRBJ2-7 and V is TRBV6-5, with D perhaps TRBD2 (5 bases). Per the germline V gene, CDR1 is MNHEY and CDR2 is SVGAGI. Trimming shortened V by 4 bases and J by 0 bases, and 16 bases separated the two germline ends. The CDR3 has 16 amino acids. CDR3 sequence reads: CASSSPGIVGSYEQYF. CDR3 nucleotide sequence: TGTGCCAGCAGTTCGCCCGGGATCGTGGGCTCCTACGAGCAGTACTTC.

This chain uses TRBV19 with TRBJ2-5; 12 bases fit TRBD1. With 9 bases clipped from V and 4 bases from J, the junction kept 3 bases outside the gene matches. Germline CDR1 and CDR2: LNHDA and SQIVND (reference sequence). CDR3 length: 13 amino acids. CDR3 sequence: CASRDRGRETQYF. The CDR3 region has the DNA TGTGCCAGCCGGGACAGGGGGCGAGAGACCCAGTACTTC.

This clone came up once. The chain has TRBV7-2 and TRBJ2-5; D ambiguous. V lost 1 base, J lost 4 bases, and 7 bases lay in between. The germline CDR1 and CDR2 sequences are SGHTA and FQGNSA. The CDR3 is 13 amino acids. The CDR3 reads CASSLGLLETQYF. The CDR3 DNA follows: TGTGCCAGCAGCTTAGGACTCTTAGAGACCCAGTACTTC.

The V gene is TRBV19, the J gene TRBJ2-7; maybe TRBD2 (5 bases). Deletions cut 6 bases from V and 0 bases from J, with 12 bases between. Germline values: CDR1 LNHDA, CDR2 SQIVND (reference sequence). CDR3 length: 14 residues. The CDR3 protein is CASRVEGSSYEQYF. The CDR3 region has the DNA TGTGCCAGTAGAGTAGAGGGTAGCTCCTACGAGCAGTACTTC.

V gene TRBV9 combines with J gene TRBJ1-4, with D maybe TRBD1 (5 bases). The CDR3 runs 17 residues. V was shortened by 0 bases and J by 6 bases, with 18 bases between the two germline ends. The germline V gene encodes CDR1 SGDLS and CDR2 YYNGEE. Written as DNA, the CDR3 is TGTGCCAGCAGCGTAGGTCTGGCGGGGGGTCCGGATGAAAAACTGTTTTTT. It codes for CASSVGLAGGPDEKLFF.

The chain joins TRBV27 to TRBJ2-3; tentative D call: TRBD1 (6 bases). Germline loops: CDR1 MNHEY, CDR2 SMNVEV (reference sequence). V lost 10 bases to trimming and J lost 2 bases, with 16 bases between them. The CDR3 runs to 14 residues. CDR3 in DNA: TGTGCCACCAGACGGACAGCCACCACAGATACGCAGTATTTT. Protein: CATRRTATTDTQYF.

This chain joins TRBV5-4 and TRBJ2-3; D is unresolved. CDR1 is SGHNT, CDR2 YYREEE, per germline (reference sequence). CDR3 length: 16 residues. Trimming took 3 bases from V and 0 from J, leaving 14 bases between them. CDR3 sequence reads: CASSSVGRISTDTQYF. In DNA, the CDR3 is TGTGCCAGCAGCTCCGTGGGCAGGATTAGCACAGATACGCAGTATTTT.

The CDR3 DNA is TGTGCCAGCAGCCAAAAATCGGGACAGGGGGCCACCGGGGAGCTGTTTTTT. Residues: CASSQKSGQGATGELFF. This chain uses TRBV3-1 (or the pseudogene TRBV3-2) with TRBJ2-2, with 12 bases lining up with TRBD1. J gave up 4 bases and V 2 bases, and 5 bases lay outside the gene matches. The germline CDR1 and CDR2 sequences are LGHDT and YNNKEL (reference sequence). This CDR3 has 17 amino acids.

V and J are TRBV2 and TRBJ2-1; 7 bases map to TRBD1. CDR1 and CDR2 from the germline V gene are SNHLY and FYNNEI. Germline trimming cut 6 bases from V and 12 bases from J; bases unmatched to any gene: 8. This CDR3 has 12 amino acids. CDR3 in DNA: TGTGCCAGCAGCGGCGACAGGGCTGCGCAGTTCTTC. The encoded protein is CASSGDRAAQFF.

This rearrangement joins TRBV7-6 to TRBJ2-1; 11 nucleotides align to TRBD2. The germline CDR1 and CDR2 sequences are SGHVS and FNYEAQ. V lost 4 bases, J lost 3 bases, and 2 bases stayed unmatched. The CDR3 extends over 15 amino acids. CDR3 residues: CASSSGLADYNEQFF. The CDR3 DNA is TGTGCCAGCAGCTCGGGACTAGCGGACTACAATGAGCAGTTCTTC.

The DNA for the CDR3 is TGTGCCAGCAGCCAAGATACAGGGAGTTTTACTGGCTATGGCTACACCTTC. Protein sequence: CASSQDTGSFTGYGYTF. V usage is TRBV4-2 and J usage is TRBJ1-2, with D tentatively TRBD1 (6 bases). CDR1 and CDR2 (germline): LGHNA, YNFKEQ. This CDR3 is 17 amino acids long. Trimming took off 0 bases at V and 4 bases at J, with 18 bases between the two ends.

The rearrangement links TRBV2 to TRBJ2-7; 10 nucleotides align to TRBD1. V was clipped by 6 bases and J by 6 bases; unmatched bases: 11. Looked up from germline, CDR1 is SNHLY and CDR2 is FYNNEI. CDR3 length: 15 residues. The CDR3 DNA sequence: TGTGCCAGCAGGGCGCACGGACAGGGGGTTTTCGAGCAGTACTTC. Its translation is CASRAHGQGVFEQYF.